Below are 17 T cell receptor beta chains sequenced from a single sample in a study of cytomegalovirus exposure and HLA in healthy donors. Primers: 60 Vbeta forward and 13 Jbeta reverse. TCRdb keeps only in-frame clones here, not all; method: immunoSEQ multiplex PCR. The sample consists of 180,000 or so clones, about four fifths of them appearing once. The material sequenced was PBMCs. These receptors all stem from a female donor in good health and CMV-seronegative.

The rearrangement joins TRBV5-1 to TRBJ1-3; D remains ambiguous. Trimming shortened V by 8 bases and J by 6 bases, and 18 bases separated the two germline ends. This CDR3 is built from 14 residues. The germline CDR1 and CDR2 sequences are SGHRS and YFSETQ. CDR3 sequence reads: CASSDPGVQNTIYF. CDR3 coding DNA: TGCGCCAGTTCCGACCCCGGAGTTCAAAACACCATATATTTT.

This clone was seen only a few times. The chain couples TRBV12-1 to TRBJ2-2; whether TRBD1, the table's D call, matches the DNA was not checked. TRBV12-1 constitutes a pseudogene. The CDR3 has 17 residues. The CDR3 here is CASSQYRDRGETGELFF. The DNA of the CDR3 is TGTGCCAGCAGCCAATACCGGGACAGGGGAGAAACCGGGGAGCTGTTTTTT.

This clone turned up a few times. The rearrangement uses TRBV30 and TRBJ2-7, with D hard to call. Deletions cut 1 base from V and 3 bases from J, with 4 bases between. Per germline, CDR1 GTSNPN and CDR2 SVGIG (reference sequence). The CDR3 spans 11 residues. In DNA form, the CDR3 reads TGTGCCTGGAGTGACAACTACGAGCAGTACTTC. This codes for CAWSDNYEQYF.

V is TRBV5-6 and J is TRBJ2-7; 10 nucleotides line up with TRBD2. Trimming at V came to 0 bases and at J to 0 bases, leaving 3 bases not matched to a gene. The CDR3 length is 16 residues. Germline loops: CDR1 SGHDT, CDR2 YYEEEE. The CDR3 region is CASSLVWTSGSYEQYF. DNA for the CDR3: TGTGCCAGCAGCTTGGTATGGACTAGCGGCTCCTACGAGCAGTACTTC.

The count of this clone is one. The chain employs TRBV29-1 and TRBJ1-1; TRBD1 matches 8 bases. The junction had 9 bases not matched to a gene; V was cut back by 6 bases and J by 12 bases. The V gene's germline CDR1 is SQVTM and CDR2 ANQGSEA. This CDR3 is 11 amino acids long. The CDR3 spells CSVVWDRLTFF. In DNA, the CDR3 is TGCAGCGTCGTTTGGGACAGGTTGACTTTCTTT.

The CDR3 region has the DNA TGTGCCAGCAGCTTAGGGCCGGGACAGGGAAAAGAGACCCAGTACTTC. This sequence encodes CASSLGPGQGKETQYF. This chain uses TRBV7-9 with TRBJ2-5; 9 bases fit TRBD1. The V and J ends lost 1 base and 3 bases, in that order; junction bases with no gene match: 6. CDR3 length: 16 residues. Germline V CDR1 and CDR2: SEHNR, FQNEAQ (reference sequence).

The chain joins TRBV5-4 to TRBJ2-7; 9 nucleotides align to TRBD1. V was clipped by 4 bases and J by 4 bases; unmatched bases: 6. The germline gives CDR1 SGHNT, CDR2 YYREEE (reference sequence). The CDR3 totals 14 residues. The CDR3 is CASSPGQGRYEQYF. The CDR3 DNA reads as TGTGCCAGCAGCCCTGGACAGGGGAGGTACGAGCAGTACTTC.

V and J are TRBV7-9 and TRBJ2-5, with 13 bases that match TRBD2. Looked up from germline, CDR1 is SEHNR and CDR2 is FQNEAQ (reference sequence). The CDR3 runs 16 residues. After removal of 6 bases from V and 5 bases from J, the junction contained 9 bases not matched to a gene. The CDR3 is CASSLGLAGVGETQYF. The CDR3 DNA sequence: TGTGCCAGCAGTCTTGGACTAGCGGGAGTTGGGGAGACCCAGTACTTC.

The chain joins TRBV18 to TRBJ2-7, with 10 bases fitting TRBD1. The V and J ends lost 3 bases and 2 bases, in that order; junction bases with no gene match: 4. From germline, CDR1 is KGHSH and CDR2 LQKENI. This CDR3 is built from 15 residues. Here the CDR3 DNA reads TGTGCCAGCTCACCCCCGGGACAGGGGACCTACGAGCAGTACTTC. Translated: CASSPPGQGTYEQYF.

V usage is TRBV7-3 and J usage is TRBJ2-1; TRBD2 aligns across 9 bases. J gave up 2 bases and V 0 bases, and 2 bases lay outside the gene matches. This CDR3 region has 16 residues. Germline CDR1 reads SGHTA; CDR2 reads FQGTGA. In DNA, the CDR3 is TGTGCCAGCAGCTTAACGGTAGCGGGGGCCTACAATGAGCAGTTCTTC. Translation gives CASSLTVAGAYNEQFF.

This clone was detected only a few times. The V call is TRBV12-5, the J call TRBJ2-1; 10 nucleotides match TRBD1. Unmatched junction bases numbered 15, after V lost 6 bases and J lost 1 base. Germline V CDR1 and CDR2: LGHNT, FRNRAP. This CDR3 has 19 amino acids. The CDR3 DNA follows: TGTGCTAGTGGCCACTCCCGGGACAGGGGACGGGGGTCCTACAATGAGCAGTTCTTC. Amino acid sequence: CASGHSRDRGRGSYNEQFF. Combining the CDR3 with reference TRBV12-5 and TRBJ2-1 gives the whole variable domain DARVTQTPRHKVTEMGQEVTMRCQPILGHNTVFWYRQTMMQGLELLAYFRNRAPLDDSGMPKDRFSAEMPDATLATLKIQPSEPRDSAVYFCASGHSRDRGRGSYNEQFFGPGTRLTVL.

The J gene is TRBJ1-2, the V gene TRBV10-3; D not certain. CDR1 ENHRY and CDR2 SYGVKD come from the germline V gene. The CDR3 contains 14 residues. Trimming stripped 4 bases from V and 0 bases from J, with 9 bases between. The CDR3 region has the DNA TGTGCCATCAGTGGGCAGGAGGCTAACTATGGCTACACCTTC. This sequence encodes CAISGQEANYGYTF.

V usage is TRBV7-9 and J usage is TRBJ2-1, with TRBD1 matching over 7 bases. Germline values: CDR1 SEHNR, CDR2 FQNEAQ (reference sequence). J was trimmed by 4 bases and V by 6 bases; bases with no gene match: 9. This CDR3 comprises 15 residues. The CDR3 coding sequence is TGTGCCAGCAGGCCACAGGGGCTTGCATACAATGAGCAGTTCTTC. Protein: CASRPQGLAYNEQFF.

The CDR3 coding sequence is TGTGCCAGCAGTTTCAGTTTCTACAATGAGCAGTTCTTC. Translating it yields CASSFSFYNEQFF. The chain employs TRBV27 and TRBJ2-1; no clear D gene. The CDR3 runs to 13 residues. Germline CDR1 MNHEY, CDR2 SMNVEV (reference sequence). Trimming removed 3 bases at V and 3 bases at J, with 6 bases between.

The V and J genes are TRBV19 and TRBJ2-1; TRBD1 agrees at 8 bases. The CDR3 covers 17 residues. V lost 5 bases, J lost 4 bases, and 13 bases stayed unmatched. The V gene's germline CDR1 is LNHDA and CDR2 SQIVND (reference sequence). CDR3 sequence reads: CASSEAGTGLNYNEQFF. The DNA of the CDR3 is TGTGCCAGTAGTGAGGCGGGGACAGGACTAAATTACAATGAGCAGTTCTTC.

This chain joins TRBV5-1 and TRBJ2-7; TRBD2 might be the D (7 bases). V dropped 4 bases and J dropped 6 bases, with 17 bases sitting between them. The V gene's germline CDR1 is SGHRS and CDR2 YFSETQ. CDR3 size: 14 residues. The CDR3 sequence: CASSALGGVAEQYF. DNA for the CDR3: TGCGCCAGCAGCGCCCTAGGGGGGGTGGCCGAGCAGTACTTC.

This clone was seen once. The rearrangement uses TRBV18 and TRBJ2-1, with TRBD2 matching over 10 bases. Trimming at V came to 3 bases and at J to 5 bases, leaving 4 bases not matched to a gene. CDR3 length: 15 amino acids. Germline V gene lookup returns CDR1 KGHSH and CDR2 LQKENI. The chain's CDR3 is CASSPGAGGNNEQFF. As DNA, the CDR3 is TGTGCCAGCTCACCTGGAGCGGGGGGGAACAATGAGCAGTTCTTC.